Listed below are T cell receptor beta chains from one sample, sequenced in a study of blood T cell repertoires in COVID-19. Profiled with immunoSEQ multiplex PCR; TCRdb holds only in-frame clones, not every one. The sample carries tens of thousands of clones, about 80% recorded once. Sample: peripheral blood. Receptor source: a man in his 60s with active or convalescent COVID-19. Each CDR3 is given with its conserved first and last residue. D genes are given only for firm matches. Not every row has a clone size; where given, it reads once, few, many or a size class.

>.|TRBV18|TRBJ1-2|.
TGTGCCAGCTCACCAACCCGTCGACAGGCGCCCGATGGCTACACCTTC
CASSPTRRQAPDGYTF
>.|TRBV30|TRBJ2-2|.
TGTGCCTGGAGTCAGGCGCAGGGGTTCGTCGGGGAGCTGTTTTTT
CAWSQAQGFVGELFF
>TRBD1|TRBV28|TRBJ1-1|.
TGTGCCAGCAGTACTCCGGGACAGGGGTCTGAAGCTTTCTTT
CASSTPGQGSEAFF
>.|TRBV2|TRBJ1-5|.
TGTGCCAGCAGTGTGGGGCAGCGGGGGAAGCCCCAGCATTTT
CASSVGQRGKPQHF
>.|TRBV4-2|TRBJ1-4|.
TGTGCCAGCAGCCAAGAGAGGCTAACTAATGAAAAACTGTTTTTT
CASSQERLTNEKLFF
>TRBD1|TRBV28|TRBJ1-2|.
TGTGCCAGCACCCCCAGGACAGGTAGCTATGGCTACACCTTC
CASTPRTGSYGYTF
>.|TRBV11-2|TRBJ2-6|.
TGTGCCAGCAGCTTCCAGGCTGGGGCCAACGTCCTGACTTTC
CASSFQAGANVLTF
>.|TRBV28|TRBJ2-7|.
TGTGCCAGCAGTTCCCAAAAAAAGGGGGTCTACGAGCAGTACTTC
CASSSQKKGVYEQYF
>.|TRBV7-8|TRBJ2-7|.
TGTGCCAGCAGCCCTATGACAGGTGTCTACGAGCAGTACTTC
CASSPMTGVYEQYF
>.|TRBV4-2|TRBJ1-2|.
TGTGCCAGCAGCCGTTTCAGCCAGGGCGGGGGATTGGGTGGCTACACCTTC
CASSRFSQGGGLGGYTF
>TRBD1|TRBV4-2|TRBJ2-7|once
TGTGCCAGCAGCCGGTCCGGGACAGGGCTCGACGAGCAGTACTTC
CASSRSGTGLDEQYF
>.|TRBV18|TRBJ2-2|.
TGTGCCAGCTCACCACGTCTAGGAAAAAGTGACGGGGAGCTGTTTTTT
CASSPRLGKSDGELFF
>.|TRBV20-1|TRBJ2-7|.
TGCAGTGCTAGTCGGTCAGGGTTCTACGAGCAGTACTTC
CSASRSGFYEQYF
>.|TRBV5-1|TRBJ1-1|.
TGCGCCAGCAGCTTGGAAGTGGACTACACTGAAGCTTTCTTT
CASSLEVDYTEAFF
>.|TRBV7-2|TRBJ1-1|.
TGTGCCAGCAGCTTCAGCGTGACGGGGTCCCCTGAAGCTTTCTTT
CASSFSVTGSPEAFF
>.|TRBV19|TRBJ2-3|.
TGTGCCAGTAGTATCCCAAATCGGGGCACAGATACGCAGTATTTT
CASSIPNRGTDTQYF
>TRBD1|TRBV24-1|TRBJ2-5|many
TGTGCCACCAGTGACCCGGGACAGGGGGGAGAGACCCAGTACTTC
CATSDPGQGGETQYF
>TRBD2|TRBV10-3|TRBJ2-3|.
TGTGCCATCAGTTTCGGGACTAGCGGGGGTGAGGATACGCAGTATTTT
CAISFGTSGGEDTQYF
>TRBD1|TRBV28|TRBJ1-6|.
TGTGCCAGCAGTGAGGGGACAGCGGATTCACCCCTCCACTTT
CASSEGTADSPLHF
>.|TRBV5-1|TRBJ1-3|.
TGCGCCAGCAGCTTGGTGGGGGGATCTGGAAACACCATATATTTT
CASSLVGGSGNTIYF
>.|TRBV4-3|TRBJ2-7|.
TGCGCCAGCAGCCAAGATCGTAGACAGTCGCAGTACTTC
CASSQDRRQSQYF
>.|TRBV19|TRBJ1-1|few
TGTGCCAGTAGTATAGTTGTGCGGGACGGGGCCCCGGGCACTGAAGCTTTCTTT
CASSIVVRDGAPGTEAFF
>TRBD1|TRBV6-5|TRBJ1-6|.
TGTGCCAGCAGTAACCCGGGACAGGATTCACCCCTCCACTTT
CASSNPGQDSPLHF
>TRBD2|TRBV19|TRBJ2-5|.
TGTGCCAGTAGTCTCAGCGGGGGGGGTGAGACCCAGTACTTC
CASSLSGGGETQYF
>TRBD1|TRBV3-1/TRBV3-2|TRBJ2-7|.
TGTGCCAGCAGCCAGGTGGGACAGGGGGCCACGCAGTACTTC
CASSQVGQGATQYF
>.|TRBV7-9|TRBJ1-5|.
TGTGCCAGCAGCTTTTACGGGGGACGGTCTAGCAATCAGCCCCAGCATTTT
CASSFYGGRSSNQPQHF
>.|TRBV3-1/TRBV3-2|TRBJ2-1|.
TGTGCCAGCAGCCTTGGTCGGGGTTCCTACAATGAGCAGTTCTTC
CASSLGRGSYNEQFF
>.|TRBV5-4|TRBJ1-6|.
TGTGCCAGCAGCTTTTTAGAGAGCTCCTATAATTCACCCCTCCACTTT
CASSFLESSYNSPLHF
>TRBD1|TRBV10-3|TRBJ2-2|once
TGTGCCATCAGTGTTATCCACCGGGACAGAACTATTTTAAACACCGGGGAGCTGTTTTTT
CAISVIHRDRTILNTGELFF
>TRBD1|TRBV7-2|TRBJ1-2|.
TGTGCCAGCAGCCCCCGGGGGACAGACTATGGCTACACCTTC
CASSPRGTDYGYTF
>TRBD1|TRBV18|TRBJ1-1|.
TGTGCCAGCTCACCCGGCACAGGGGTAAGAACTGAAGCTTTCTTT
CASSPGTGVRTEAFF
>TRBD1|TRBV18|TRBJ1-2|.
TGTGCCAGCTCGCGACAGGGGGCTGGCTACACCTTC
CASSRQGAGYTF
>.|TRBV28|TRBJ1-5|.
TGTGCCAGCCTAGACCCCGAAGTCCGGGGTGTACAGCCCCAGCATTTT
CASLDPEVRGVQPQHF
>TRBD1|TRBV30|TRBJ1-1|.
TGTGCCTGGACTAAGGGGGCTGGAACTGAAGCTTTCTTT
CAWTKGAGTEAFF
>TRBD1|TRBV10-1|TRBJ2-1|.
TGCGCCAGCAGGGACAGGGTAATTCCCTACCACTACAATGAGCAGTTCTTC
CASRDRVIPYHYNEQFF
>.|TRBV4-3|TRBJ2-5|once
TGCGCCAGCAGCCAAGATCATAGAAGAGACCAAGAGACCCAGTACTTC
CASSQDHRRDQETQYF
>.|TRBV7-2|TRBJ1-1|.
TGTGCCAGCAGCTATGCACAGGGTTGGACTGAAGCTTTCTTT
CASSYAQGWTEAFF
>TRBD1|TRBV6-1|TRBJ1-1|.
TGTGCCAGCAGACACCGGGACAGGGGCACTGAAGCTTTCTTT
CASRHRDRGTEAFF
>TRBD2|TRBV29-1|TRBJ2-5|.
TGCAGCGGATTCCTAGCGGACGAGACCCAGTACTTC
CSGFLADETQYF
>TRBD1|TRBV9|TRBJ1-4|.
TGTGCCAGCAGCGAGGGGACAGGGTTTAATGAAAAACTGTTTTTT
CASSEGTGFNEKLFF
>.|TRBV28|TRBJ1-2|.
TGTGCCAGCAGTTTAAGCGGGGAATATGGCTACACCTTC
CASSLSGEYGYTF
>TRBD2|TRBV19|TRBJ2-2|.
TGTGCCAGTAGTGAGGCTAGCGGGGTTACCGGGGAGCTGTTTTTT
CASSEASGVTGELFF
>.|TRBV18|TRBJ1-1|.
TGTGCCAGCTCACCAAAGAGGGAGCTTGAAGCTTTCTTT
CASSPKRELEAFF
>TRBD2|TRBV19|TRBJ2-5|.
TGTGCCAGTGGATTAGCGGGGGGCTCGGAGACCCAGTACTTC
CASGLAGGSETQYF
>.|TRBV2|TRBJ1-5|.
TGTGCCTCAGGGGGCAATCAGCCCCAGCATTTT
CASGGNQPQHF